A selection of T cell receptor beta chains follows, all from one sample in a study of T cells in Graves' hyperthyroidism and ophthalmopathy. A single record per CDR3 protein comes from TCRdb applying MiXCR to the multiplex PCR reads. The sample carries fewer than 750,000 distinct CDR3 sequences, roughly 46% recorded once. The material sequenced was peripheral blood or thyroid tissue (not recorded which). These receptors were taken from a woman aged 18-35 years with Graves' hyperthyroidism. Both conserved end residues are trimmed from each CDR3.

j_call,v_call,cdr3_length,cdr3_aa
TRBJ2-5,TRBV4-1,14,ASSRGQGGGQETQY
TRBJ1-2,TRBV20-1,10,SAPGGREGYT
TRBJ2-7,TRBV5-1,9,ASRTDYEQY
TRBJ2-3,TRBV7-8,14,ASSPTPDRAPDTQY
TRBJ2-7,TRBV4-1,14,ASSQDNRDEAYEQY
TRBJ2-7,TRBV5-6,10,ASSLPGSEQY
TRBJ2-2,TRBV20-1,11,SAGSGLFEELF
TRBJ1-5,TRBV12-3/TRBV12-4,15,ASRKSSGQGGGQPQH
TRBJ2-7,TRBV7-9,16,ASSSPRGPFTGAYEQY
TRBJ2-7,TRBV7-2,12,ASSVRTSGYEQY
TRBJ2-2,TRBV4-1,15,ASSQEESYGGTGELF
TRBJ2-7,TRBV10-3,12,AISEGTGGYEQY
-,TRBV13,16,ASSYLGGQGLIYSPLH
TRBJ1-2,TRBV24-1,14,ATSDPTGAFGYGYT
TRBJ2-7,TRBV29-1,11,SATRDTSYEQY
TRBJ1-5,TRBV2,11,ASSEGGGYPQH
TRBJ2-6,TRBV25-1,17,ASSEVPGHYNSGANVLT
TRBJ1-2,TRBV15,12,ATSRAGSGVGYT
TRBJ1-6,TRBV11-2,15,ASSLGGGSSYNSPLH
TRBJ1-4,TRBV20-1,13,SGLRQGAFNEKLF
TRBJ1-5,TRBV19,12,ASSMVNSNQPQH
TRBJ1-6,TRBV20-1,11,SASGAGGSPLH
TRBJ2-3,TRBV29-1,11,SAEGTVTDTQY
TRBJ1-5,TRBV10-3,11,AISEDRYQPQH
TRBJ2-7,TRBV6-5,12,AISYRDRGYEQY
TRBJ1-4,TRBV27,12,ASSYRGEWEKLF
TRBJ1-1,TRBV24-1,11,ATSERGNTEAF
TRBJ1-3,TRBV14,12,ASSRLGPRNTIY
TRBJ1-2,TRBV7-9,13,ASSQEHGGFYGYT
TRBJ2-7,TRBV7-2,10,ASGGLAGAPY
TRBJ2-5,TRBV27,15,ASSSLDITNPQETQY
TRBJ1-2,TRBV10-2,12,ASSHGAGHYGYT
TRBJ1-5,TRBV19,15,ASSIITGGVSNQPQH
TRBJ2-5,TRBV3-1,13,ASSQAPGYQETQY
TRBJ1-2,TRBV25-1,13,ASSAGDSPNYGYT
TRBJ2-2,TRBV2,12,ATNPWANTGELF
TRBJ1-4,TRBV30,10,AWSPGFEKLF
TRBJ2-5,TRBV6-5,13,ASSLESRVVETQY
TRBJ2-7,TRBV5-1,13,ASSLRGTISYEQY
TRBJ2-2,TRBV27,13,ASTIRQGGDGELF
TRBJ2-2,TRBV12-5,12,ASGLTLNTGELF
TRBJ2-7,TRBV15,13,ATSSWTSGSREQY